These 2 T cell receptor beta chains originate from one sample sequenced in a study of cytomegalovirus exposure and HLA in healthy donors (dated by TCRdb to about 2017). The method behind the library was the immunoSEQ multiplex PCR assay. The multiplex PCR relied on a mix of 60 forward primers for TCR Vbeta segments and 13 reverse primers for TCR Jbeta segments. Entries here come from immuneACCESS through TCRdb and include only in-frame sequences with V and J called. Some clones fail to appear in such tables; in the studies checked, an unresolved V gene covers under half of the shortfall, and the cause of the remainder is unknown. This sample lists 100,000 to 150,000 clones; approximately 80% were detected once. The ten largest clonotypes hold 8.9% of the sample. Sequenced material: PBMCs. Receptor source: a man aged 25-40 years in good health and CMV-seropositive.

A few counts support this clone. J is TRBJ2-5 and V is TRBV23-1; TRBD2 agrees at 9 bases. TRBV23-1 is an ORF, with its function uncertain. The CDR3 runs 16 residues. Losses at the gene ends were 8 bases for V and 0 bases for J; bases not matched to a gene: 10. The DNA for the CDR3 is TGCGCCAGCGGGAAAAGACTAGCGGAGAACCAAGAGACCCAGTACTTC. Amino acids: CASGKRLAENQETQYF.

This sequence joins TRBV19 and TRBJ2-5, with 8 bases aligning to TRBD2. CDR3 length equals 15 residues. Losses at the gene ends were 0 bases for V and 11 bases for J; bases not matched to a gene: 11. Germline CDR1 reads LNHDA; CDR2 reads SQIVND (reference sequence). The CDR3 protein is CASSIEPAGEWEQYF. The CDR3 bases are TGTGCCAGTAGTATAGAGCCAGCGGGGGAATGGGAGCAGTACTTC.